The 30 T cell receptor beta chains reported below all come from one sample, sequenced in a study of blood T cell repertoires in COVID-19. TCRdb keeps only in-frame clones here, not all; method: immunoSEQ multiplex PCR. The data contain approximately 23,000 clones, 70% to 90% of them singletons. Input material: peripheral blood. These receptor sequences come from a woman of 80 years or more with active COVID-19.

The rearrangement uses TRBV12-3 or TRBV12-4 and TRBJ1-2, with 8 bases matching TRBD1. The V segment lost 5 bases and the J segment 12 bases; nucleotides outside the gene matches: 8. This CDR3 spans 12 amino acids. CDR3 nucleotides: TGTGCCAGCAGTCCTCAGGGGGCGGGGAACACCTTC. This sequence encodes CASSPQGAGNTF.

The chain links TRBV3-1 (or the pseudogene TRBV3-2) to TRBJ2-2; 7 bases align to TRBD1. Unmatched junction bases numbered 11, after V lost 4 bases and J lost 0 bases. Germline-derived CDR1 and CDR2 are LGHDT and YNNKEL (reference sequence). The CDR3 sequence is 18 residues long. CDR3 nucleotide sequence: TGTGCCAGCAGCCCAATCGGGGACAGAGCATCGAACACCGGGGAGCTGTTTTTT. Amino acid sequence: CASSPIGDRASNTGELFF.

The J gene is TRBJ2-5, the V gene TRBV5-5; D might be TRBD1 (6 bases). The CDR3 runs to 13 residues. V was shortened by 6 bases and J by 1 base, with 10 bases between the two germline ends. The germline gives CDR1 SGHKS, CDR2 YYEKEE (reference sequence). The DNA for the CDR3 is TGTGCCAGCACCACAGGGCCCCAAGAGACCCAGTACTTC. Its protein product is CASTTGPQETQYF.

In this sample, this clone turned up once. The V and J genes are TRBV19 and TRBJ1-1; D is unresolved. The V end lost 3 bases, the J end lost 4 bases, and 9 bases lay between the germline ends. The CDR3 consists of 13 residues. Germline assignment: CDR1 LNHDA and CDR2 SQIVND (reference sequence). The CDR3 sequence is CASSIMGSTEAFF. For the CDR3, the DNA is TGTGCCAGTAGTATTATGGGGAGCACTGAAGCTTTCTTT.

This clone was observed a handful of times. This chain links TRBV7-3 with TRBJ2-7; perhaps TRBD2 as D (5 bases). Looked up from germline, CDR1 is SGHTA and CDR2 is FQGTGA. The V end was cut by 8 bases, the J end by 3 bases, with 17 bases between. CDR3 size: 14 residues. CDR3 residues: CASPLSGLGYEQYF. The CDR3 DNA follows: TGTGCCAGCCCCCTGAGCGGATTAGGCTACGAGCAGTACTTC.

This clone appeared a few times. V is TRBV6-2 or TRBV6-3 and J is TRBJ1-5, with a weak D call TRBD1 (5 bases). V was pared by 2 bases and J by 8 bases, with 13 bases between. This CDR3 is built from 14 residues. Germline V CDR1 and CDR2: MNHEY, SVGEGT. The CDR3 loop reads CASSYVQWGEPQHF. In DNA, the CDR3 is TGTGCCAGCAGTTACGTGCAGTGGGGCGAGCCCCAGCATTTT.

The V gene is TRBV7-9, the J gene TRBJ1-2; D remains ambiguous. Germline CDR1 and CDR2: SEHNR and FQNEAQ (reference sequence). Between the trimmed V and J ends, which lost 9 bases and 4 bases, there was a span of 9 bases. CDR3 size: 11 residues. The CDR3: CASDRLYGYTF. CDR3 coding DNA: TGTGCCAGTGACCGACTCTATGGCTACACCTTC.

J is TRBJ1-4 and V is TRBV27; D gene ambiguous. The length of the CDR3 is 15 residues. V was pared by 8 bases and J by 7 bases, with 20 bases between. Germline CDR1 is MNHEY and CDR2 is SMNVEV (reference sequence). The CDR3 DNA reads as TGTGCCAGCTCAAAAGGCGGAGGCCTACGTGAAAAACTGTTTTTT. This encodes CASSKGGGLREKLFF.

The rearrangement joins TRBV2 to TRBJ1-1; a weak D match, TRBD1 (5 bases). Trimming removed 6 bases at V and 4 bases at J, with 21 bases between. The germline V gene encodes CDR1 SNHLY and CDR2 FYNNEI. The CDR3 runs to 16 residues. The CDR3 DNA reads as TGTGCCAGCAGCCCCCTCGGGGGAGGGCTAAGCACTGAAGCTTTCTTT. Translated: CASSPLGGGLSTEAFF.

The chain recombines TRBV6-5 with TRBJ2-5, with 7 nucleotides matching TRBD2. The germline V gene has CDR1 MNHEY and CDR2 SVGAGI. The V gene end was trimmed by 4 bases and the J gene end by 5 bases; junction bases not matched to a gene: 10. The CDR3 totals 15 residues. The CDR3 nucleotides are TGTGCCAGCAGTTGGCGGGGGAAGGACGGGGAGACCCAGTACTTC. Translated, it gives CASSWRGKDGETQYF.

The gene calls are TRBV5-4 and TRBJ1-1, with D possibly matching TRBD1 (5 bases). The CDR3 length is 15 residues. With 0 bases removed from V and 1 base from J, the gap between germline ends came to 10 bases. CDR1 and CDR2 from the germline V gene are SGHNT and YYREEE (reference sequence). The CDR3 region is CASSLVGDWNTEAFF. The CDR3 DNA is TGTGCCAGCAGCTTGGTCGGGGACTGGAACACTGAAGCTTTCTTT.

V is TRBV2 and J is TRBJ2-7, with 9 bases that match TRBD1. Per the germline V gene, CDR1 is SNHLY and CDR2 is FYNNEI. The V segment lost 10 bases and the J segment 4 bases; nucleotides outside the gene matches: 8. The CDR3 covers 13 residues. The CDR3 sequence is CATSGTGRYEQYF. CDR3 nucleotide sequence: TGTGCCACCTCCGGGACAGGGAGATACGAGCAGTACTTC.

The chain uses TRBV19 and TRBJ2-6; 8 bases agree with TRBD1. Losses at the gene ends were 3 bases for V and 1 base for J; bases not matched to a gene: 5. CDR1 and CDR2 (germline): LNHDA, SQIVND (reference sequence). This CDR3 is 17 amino acids long. The CDR3 loop reads CASSMAGGFSGANVLTF. CDR3 bases: TGTGCCAGTAGTATGGCAGGGGGCTTTTCTGGGGCCAACGTCCTGACTTTC.

This CDR3 is CASRPGGGSYEQYF. CDR3 nucleotide sequence: TGTGCCAGCCGCCCGGGGGGAGGTTCCTACGAGCAGTACTTC. This chain connects TRBV6-2 or TRBV6-3 to TRBJ2-7; 7 nucleotides match TRBD2. CDR1 MNHEY and CDR2 SVGEGT come from the germline V gene. V trimming: 8 bases; J trimming: 1 base; junction bases outside the gene matches: 8. This CDR3 is 14 amino acids long.

This chain uses TRBV27 with TRBJ2-1; TRBD2 aligns across 8 bases. Germline assignment: CDR1 MNHEY and CDR2 SMNVEV (reference sequence). The CDR3 extends over 15 amino acids. The junction had 11 bases not matched to a gene; V was cut back by 5 bases and J by 8 bases. CDR3 protein: CASSVGTRPQYEQFF. As DNA, the CDR3 is TGTGCCAGCAGTGTCGGGACTAGGCCCCAATATGAGCAGTTCTTC.

The count of this clone is one. The chain employs TRBV6-6 and TRBJ2-7, with 13 bases matching TRBD2. The junction had 8 bases not matched to a gene; V was cut back by 7 bases and J by 2 bases. This CDR3 is built from 16 residues. Germline CDR1 is MNHNY and CDR2 is SVGAGI (reference sequence). DNA of the CDR3: TGTGCCAGCAAAGGACTAGCGGGGGTGATTGCCTACGAGCAGTACTTC. Protein: CASKGLAGVIAYEQYF.

This clone was detected once. V and J are TRBV18 and TRBJ2-1; 13 positions agree with TRBD2. Germline CDR1 KGHSH, CDR2 LQKENI. V dropped 0 bases and J dropped 4; count of bases not matched to a gene: 0. The CDR3 contains 16 residues. The CDR3 reads CASSPPTSGGYNEQFF. The DNA for the CDR3 is TGTGCCAGCTCACCACCGACTAGCGGGGGGTACAATGAGCAGTTCTTC. The entire variable domain, with the rest obtained from reference TRBV18 and TRBJ2-1, is as follows: NAGVMQNPRHLVRRRGQEARLRCSPMKGHSHVYWYRQLPEEGLKFMVYLQKENIIDESGMPKERFSAEFPKEGPSILRIQQVVRGDSAAYFCASSPPTSGGYNEQFFGPGTRLTVL.

The chain couples TRBV5-1 to TRBJ2-5, with a tentative D call TRBD1 (6 bases). V was clipped by 0 bases and J by 4 bases, with 13 bases between them. The CDR3 sequence is 15 residues long. The V gene's germline CDR1 is SGHRS and CDR2 YFSETQ. As DNA, the CDR3 is TGCGCCAGCAGCTTGGCCGCGACAGGCGGAGAGACCCAGTACTTC. As protein: CASSLAATGGETQYF.

The gene calls are TRBV5-1 and TRBJ1-3; perhaps TRBD1 as D (5 bases). The V and J ends lost 0 bases and 1 base respectively, with 11 bases between them. The CDR3 spans 16 residues. Germline V gene sequence: CDR1 SGHRS, CDR2 YFSETQ. Here the CDR3 DNA reads TGCGCCAGCAGCTTGGCCGGGGGAATATCTGGAAACACCATATATTTT. Amino acids: CASSLAGGISGNTIYF.

The chain combines TRBV7-2 with TRBJ1-2; 8 nucleotides agree with TRBD1. The CDR3 contains 13 residues. Germline V gives CDR1 SGHTA, CDR2 FQGNSA. J lost 8 bases, V lost 6 bases, and 8 bases had no gene match. In DNA, the CDR3 is TGTGCCAGCAGTCAACAGGGGGGCGGGGGCTACACCTTC. As protein: CASSQQGGGGYTF.

The chain links TRBV5-5 to TRBJ1-2; TRBD1 agrees at 7 bases. CDR1 and CDR2 (germline): SGHKS, YYEKEE (reference sequence). The ends lost 7 bases at V and 1 base at J; junction bases unmatched: 10. This CDR3 is built from 15 residues. CDR3 residues: CASSPSTGINYGYTF. The CDR3 DNA sequence: TGTGCCAGCTCGCCGTCGACAGGGATTAACTATGGCTACACCTTC. Full variable domain (remainder filled in from reference TRBV5-5 and TRBJ1-2): DAGVTQSPTHLIKTRGQQVTLRCSPISGHKSVSWYQQVLGQGPQFIFQYYEKEERGRGNFPDRFSARQFPNYSSELNVNALLLGDSALYLCASSPSTGINYGYTFGSGTRLTVV.

The chain recombines TRBV10-3 with TRBJ2-7, with a possible D match to TRBD1 (6 bases). CDR1 and CDR2 from the germline V gene are ENHRY and SYGVKD. The CDR3 is 14 residues long. Trimming removed 4 bases at V and 3 bases at J, with 13 bases between. The CDR3 nucleotides are TGTGCCATCAGTGGAAACAGGGTTCACTACGAGCAGTACTTC. It translates to CAISGNRVHYEQYF.

Only one count was recorded for this clone. The genes are TRBV24-1 and TRBJ1-5, with D possibly TRBD1 on 6 matching bases. Deletions cut 4 bases from V and 1 base from J, with 19 bases between. The CDR3 contains 18 residues. The germline gives CDR1 KGHDR, CDR2 SFDVKD. CDR3 region: CATSDSLWGLGSNQPQHF. The CDR3 nucleotides are TGTGCCACCAGTGACAGCCTCTGGGGGCTAGGGAGCAATCAGCCCCAGCATTTT.

V gene TRBV4-2 combines with J gene TRBJ1-5, with TRBD1 matching over 11 bases. Germline trimming cut 1 base from V and 5 bases from J; bases unmatched to any gene: 4. CDR1 is LGHNA, CDR2 YNFKEQ, per germline. This CDR3 has 16 amino acids. The CDR3 nucleotides read TGTGCCAGCAGCCAAGCGGGACAGGGGGAGTATCAGCCCCAGCATTTT. Its protein product is CASSQAGQGEYQPQHF.

The CDR3 is CAAAGGPQETQYF. The CDR3 DNA is TGTGCCGCGGCGGGGGGCCCCCAAGAGACCCAGTACTTC. The chain uses TRBV5-5 and TRBJ2-5; 8 positions match TRBD2. V was clipped by 10 bases and J by 1 base; unmatched bases: 6. This CDR3 comprises 13 residues. CDR1 SGHKS and CDR2 YYEKEE come from the germline V gene (reference sequence). The variable domain in full, completed from reference TRBV5-5 and TRBJ2-5, reads DAGVTQSPTHLIKTRGQQVTLRCSPISGHKSVSWYQQVLGQGPQFIFQYYEKEERGRGNFPDRFSARQFPNYSSELNVNALLLGDSALYLCAAAGGPQETQYFGPGTRLLVL.

The chain couples TRBV2 to TRBJ1-2, with D perhaps TRBD1 (5 bases). Deletions cut 2 bases from V and 8 bases from J, with 12 bases between. CDR3 length equals 13 residues. Germline lookup yields CDR1 SNHLY and CDR2 FYNNEI. DNA for the CDR3: TGTGCCAGCAGTGAAAACCAGGGTGGAGGCTACACCTTC. Translating it yields CASSENQGGGYTF.

V and J are TRBV15 and TRBJ2-3; 11 positions match TRBD1. CDR3 length: 16 amino acids. Germline V gene lookup returns CDR1 LNHNV and CDR2 YYDKDF (reference sequence). With V trimmed by 5 bases and J by 5 bases, 9 bases remained unmatched. The DNA of the CDR3 is TGTGCCACCAGCTCACGGACAGGGGGCTGGGAAGATACGCAGTATTTT. It yields the protein CATSSRTGGWEDTQYF.

V gene TRBV4-1 combines with J gene TRBJ1-4; possibly TRBD1 for D (5 bases). The CDR3 runs to 16 residues. The V and J ends lost 4 bases and 4 bases respectively, with 16 bases between them. Germline V gene sequence: CDR1 MGHRA, CDR2 YSYEKL. The CDR3 loop reads CASSPQGFANNEKLFF. The DNA for the CDR3 is TGCGCCAGCAGCCCCCAGGGTTTCGCCAATAATGAAAAACTGTTTTTT.

The chain couples TRBV27 to TRBJ2-5; TRBD2 might be the D (5 bases). Germline values: CDR1 MNHEY, CDR2 SMNVEV (reference sequence). V lost 3 bases, J lost 2 bases, and 7 bases lay in between. The CDR3 extends over 13 amino acids. CDR3 DNA: TGTGCCAGCAGTTTCGGGATTCAAGAGACCCAGTACTTC. Its translation: CASSFGIQETQYF.

This chain connects TRBV6-6 to TRBJ1-3, with D maybe TRBD1 (5 bases). Looked up from germline, CDR1 is MNHNY and CDR2 is SVGAGI (reference sequence). The CDR3 runs to 15 residues. V lost 2 bases and J 3 bases, leaving 11 bases between the germline ends. CDR3 sequence: CASSYGGGRGNTIYF. CDR3 sequence (DNA): TGTGCCAGCAGTTACGGGGGGGGTCGTGGAAACACCATATATTTT.